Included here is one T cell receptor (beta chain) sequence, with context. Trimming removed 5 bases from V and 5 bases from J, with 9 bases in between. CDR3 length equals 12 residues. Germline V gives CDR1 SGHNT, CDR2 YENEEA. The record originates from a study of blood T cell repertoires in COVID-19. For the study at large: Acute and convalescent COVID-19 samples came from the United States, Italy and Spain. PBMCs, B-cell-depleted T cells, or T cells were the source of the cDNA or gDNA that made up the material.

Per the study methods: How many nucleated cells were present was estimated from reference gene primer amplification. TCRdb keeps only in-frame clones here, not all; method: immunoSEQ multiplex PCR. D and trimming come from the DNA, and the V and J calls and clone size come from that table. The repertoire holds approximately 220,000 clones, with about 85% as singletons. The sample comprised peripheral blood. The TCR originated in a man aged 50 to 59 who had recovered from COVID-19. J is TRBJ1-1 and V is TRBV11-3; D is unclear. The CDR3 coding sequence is TGTGCCAGCAGCGAACGGGGAACTGAAGCTTTCTTT. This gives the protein CASSERGTEAFF.